This T cell receptor (beta chain) was obtained from a study of T cells in Graves' hyperthyroidism and ophthalmopathy. Authors of the study amplified TCR beta CDR3 regions from RNA transcripts. The HTBI primer set was used in a first-round RT-PCR of the TCR CDR3. One entry per CDR3 protein, called by TCRdb with MiXCR from the multiplex PCR reads. The sample records some 510,000 distinct CDR3 sequences, 46% being singletons. In its sample, this clonotype was seen a few times. V lost 5 bases to trimming and J lost 1 base, with 14 bases between them. Germline CDR1 and CDR2: LNHNV and YYDKDF (reference sequence). The length of the CDR3 is 16 residues. Patients were aged 18 to 65, had disease duration under 2 months, and had newly diagnosed hyperthyroidism. Diagnosis rested on symptoms, serum thyroxine and TRAb, thyroid ultrasound, and orbital computed tomography.

This chain connects TRBV15 to TRBJ1-4; D unclear. The sample taken for sequencing was peripheral blood or thyroid tissue (not recorded which). The clonotype originates from a young woman with Graves' hyperthyroidism. CDR3 protein: CATSRDPGKTNEKLFF. The CDR3 DNA is TGTGCCACCAGCCGCGACCCCGGAAAAACTAATGAAAAACTGTTTTTT. Drawing the rest from reference TRBV15 and TRBJ1-4, the complete variable domain is DAMVIQNPRYQVTQFGKPVTLSCSQTLNHNVMYWYQQKSSQAPKLLFHYYDKDFNNEADTPDNFQSRRPNTSFCFLDIRSPGLGDTAMYLCATSRDPGKTNEKLFFGSGTQLSVL.